This passage covers 20 T cell receptor beta chains from one sample sequenced in a study of early T cells in non-severe SARS-CoV-2 infection. TCRdb reprocessed the 5' RACE reads with MiXCR, giving one entry per CDR3 protein. Of some 30,000 distinct CDR3 sequences listed, roughly 7.2% are singletons. Sequences were obtained from whole blood. These TCRs come from an adult who was a healthcare worker with PCR-confirmed SARS-CoV-2 infection or an uninfected control (not recorded which).

This clonotype was seen repeatedly, ten times or more. V and J are TRBV7-2 and TRBJ2-3; no clear D gene. The CDR3 length is 12 residues. V dropped 5 bases and J dropped 6 bases, with 9 bases sitting between them. CDR1 SGHTA and CDR2 FQGNSA come from the germline V gene. The chain's CDR3 is CASSRKGDTQYF. The CDR3 nucleotides read TGTGCCAGCAGCCGGAAGGGCGATACGCAGTATTTT.

This clonotype was counted ten times or more. The rearrangement uses TRBV27 and TRBJ1-1; 8 positions match TRBD1. Trimming removed 9 bases from V and 5 bases from J; junction bases left unmatched: 8. CDR3 size: 13 residues. From germline, CDR1 is MNHEY and CDR2 SMNVEV (reference sequence). The CDR3 coding sequence is TGTGCCAGTTCAAACAGGGGGGGAACTGAAGCTTTCTTT. It encodes CASSNRGGTEAFF.

This clonotype came up many times. The rearrangement joins TRBV7-2 to TRBJ2-7; 8 positions agree with TRBD1. This CDR3 contains 15 residues. CDR1 SGHTA and CDR2 FQGNSA come from the germline V gene. V shed 6 bases and J 4 bases; nucleotides not matched to a gene: 11. The CDR3 is CASSSTGARNYEQYF. CDR3 coding DNA: TGTGCCAGCAGTTCGACAGGGGCTCGAAATTACGAGCAGTACTTC.

This clonotype was recorded many times. V is TRBV11-2 and J is TRBJ2-7; D remains unclear. The CDR3 totals 13 residues. Germline values: CDR1 SGHAT, CDR2 FQNNGV. The V and J ends lost 1 base and 2 bases respectively, with 6 bases between them. The CDR3 nucleotides are TGTGCCAGCAGCTTAGGACTGACCTACGAGCAGTACTTC. Its translation: CASSLGLTYEQYF.

This clonotype has at least ten counts. The V call is TRBV20-1, the J call TRBJ2-7; weak D call: TRBD2 (6 bases). The germline V gene encodes CDR1 DFQATT and CDR2 SNEGSKA (reference sequence). Trimming shortened V by 3 bases and J by 2 bases, and 17 bases separated the two germline ends. There are 15 residues in the CDR3. In DNA, the CDR3 is TGCAGTGCTAGGGGCCGCGCGGGGCAAACCTACGAGCAGTACTTC. Translated: CSARGRAGQTYEQYF.

This sequence joins TRBV13 and TRBJ1-3; 7 positions match TRBD1. The V segment lost 6 bases and the J segment 4 bases; nucleotides outside the gene matches: 6. This CDR3 is 14 amino acids long. The germline V gene encodes CDR1 PRHDT and CDR2 FYEKMQ (reference sequence). The CDR3 region is CASSPGQRGNTIYF. The CDR3 bases are TGTGCCAGCAGTCCGGGACAGCGAGGAAACACCATATATTTT. The entire variable domain, with the rest obtained from reference TRBV13 and TRBJ1-3, is as follows: AAGVIQSPRHLIKEKRETATLKCYPIPRHDTVYWYQQGPGQDPQFLISFYEKMQSDKGSIPDRFSAQQFSDYHSELNMSSLELGDSALYFCASSPGQRGNTIYFGEGSWLTVV.

Many counts were recorded for this clonotype. The DNA of the CDR3 is TGTGCCAGTAGTATATTCGGGCTAGCGGGAGGGCCTAGCGAGACCCAGTACTTC. Translated, it gives CASSIFGLAGGPSETQYF. The gene calls are TRBV19 and TRBJ2-5; 12 positions match TRBD2. The CDR3 loop spans 18 amino acids. Germline V gene sequence: CDR1 LNHDA, CDR2 SQIVND (reference sequence). J gave up 5 bases and V 2 bases, and 12 bases lay outside the gene matches. The complete variable domain, with remaining parts taken from reference TRBV19 and TRBJ2-5, reads DGGITQSPKYLFRKEGQNVTLSCEQNLNHDAMYWYRQDPGQGLRLIYYSQIVNDFQKGDIAEGYSVSREKKESFPLTVTSAQKNPTAFYLCASSIFGLAGGPSETQYFGPGTRLLVL.

V is TRBV5-6 and J is TRBJ1-5; no reliable D call. V lost 1 base, J lost 2 bases, and 13 bases lay in between. The V gene's germline CDR1 is SGHDT and CDR2 YYEEEE. The CDR3 length is 16 residues. CDR3 DNA: TGTGCCAGCAGCTTGTGGCACGGAGGTGGCAATCAGCCCCAGCATTTT. Its translation: CASSLWHGGGNQPQHF.

This clonotype was seen repeatedly, ten times or more. V usage is TRBV20-1 and J usage is TRBJ2-3; TRBD2 matches 11 bases. The CDR3 has 16 residues. V shed 5 bases and J 4 bases; nucleotides not matched to a gene: 11. Germline V gene sequence: CDR1 DFQATT, CDR2 SNEGSKA (reference sequence). The CDR3 spells CSAVVSGRARADTQYF. CDR3 DNA: TGCAGTGCTGTAGTTAGCGGGAGGGCCAGAGCAGATACGCAGTATTTT.

This clonotype was seen many times. The chain is built from TRBV15 and TRBJ2-2; TRBD2 agrees at 11 bases. The CDR3 runs 19 residues. The trim removed 0 bases at V and 1 base at J, leaving 7 bases unmatched. The V gene's germline CDR1 is LNHNV and CDR2 YYDKDF (reference sequence). As DNA, the CDR3 is TGTGCCACCAGCAGAGATAGCCTAGCGGGGGGCAGGAACACCGGGGAGCTGTTTTTT. As protein: CATSRDSLAGGRNTGELFF. Supplemented by reference TRBV15 and TRBJ2-2, the full variable domain reads DAMVIQNPRYQVTQFGKPVTLSCSQTLNHNVMYWYQQKSSQAPKLLFHYYDKDFNNEADTPDNFQSRRPNTSFCFLDIRSPGLGDTAMYLCATSRDSLAGGRNTGELFFGEGSRLTVL.

This clonotype was recorded many times. The chain recombines TRBV18 with TRBJ2-1; no clear D gene. V was shortened by 4 bases and J by 5 bases, with 9 bases between the two germline ends. CDR3 size: 13 residues. CDR1 and CDR2 (germline): KGHSH, LQKENI. The CDR3 nucleotides are TGTGCCAGCTCACTCGGCCCCAACAATGAGCAGTTCTTC. Its translation: CASSLGPNNEQFF.

Ten or more counts support this clonotype. The CDR3: CSASTGTPGDNEQFF. The CDR3 bases are TGCAGTGCTTCTACCGGGACGCCTGGAGACAATGAGCAGTTCTTC. The rearrangement links TRBV20-1 to TRBJ2-1, with D tentatively TRBD1 or TRBD2 (5 bases each). Germline V gene data show CDR1 as DFQATT and CDR2 as SNEGSKA (reference sequence). V shed 5 bases and J shed 5 bases, with 19 bases lying between them. CDR3 length: 15 amino acids.

This clonotype was observed at least ten times. The V gene is TRBV5-4, the J gene TRBJ2-7; 11 nucleotides agree with TRBD2. CDR1 and CDR2 from the germline V gene are SGHNT and YYREEE (reference sequence). The CDR3 contains 16 residues. The V and J ends lost 2 bases and 3 bases, in that order; junction bases with no gene match: 7. The CDR3 region is CASSFQGLAENYEQYF. CDR3 coding DNA: TGTGCCAGCAGCTTTCAGGGACTAGCGGAGAACTACGAGCAGTACTTC.

J is TRBJ1-4 and V is TRBV12-3 or TRBV12-4, with no clear D. CDR3 size: 14 residues. Trimming took off 4 bases at V and 8 bases at J, with 14 bases between the two ends. The CDR3 here is CASSSDLLGEKLFF. In DNA form, the CDR3 reads TGTGCCAGCAGTTCGGACTTATTGGGGGAAAAACTGTTTTTT.

This clonotype has a count of ten or more. This chain links TRBV2 with TRBJ2-1; no firm D call. V was pared by 8 bases and J by 2 bases, with 13 bases between. Germline loops: CDR1 SNHLY, CDR2 FYNNEI. CDR3 length equals 14 residues. CDR3 in amino acids: CASVRRFPYNEQFF. Here the CDR3 DNA reads TGTGCCAGCGTGCGGCGCTTCCCCTACAATGAGCAGTTCTTC.

The rearrangement links TRBV7-9 to TRBJ2-1; perhaps TRBD1 as D (5 bases). V was clipped by 7 bases and J by 8 bases, with 15 bases between them. The CDR3 runs to 13 residues. Germline CDR1 SEHNR, CDR2 FQNEAQ (reference sequence). CDR3 in amino acids: CASTWGSGDEQFF. In nucleotides, the CDR3 is TGTGCCAGCACCTGGGGCAGTGGGGATGAGCAGTTCTTC.

The table lists this clonotype with many counts. The chain has TRBV7-2 and TRBJ2-1, with D possibly being TRBD2 (6 bases). The CDR3 consists of 16 residues. V gave up 4 bases and J gave up 0 bases, with 13 bases separating them. Germline-derived CDR1 and CDR2 are SGHTA and FQGNSA. The CDR3 region has the DNA TGTGCCAGCAGCTGGAGGGGTGGCAGCTCCTACAATGAGCAGTTCTTC. Its protein is CASSWRGGSSYNEQFF.

This clonotype was picked up many times. The V and J genes are TRBV20-1 and TRBJ1-5, with 10 bases that match TRBD1. Looked up from germline, CDR1 is DFQATT and CDR2 is SNEGSKA (reference sequence). The ends lost 4 bases at V and 5 bases at J; junction bases unmatched: 2. The CDR3 is made up of 13 amino acids. The chain's CDR3 is CSAKGTGDQPQHF. In DNA, the CDR3 is TGCAGTGCTAAAGGGACAGGGGATCAGCCCCAGCATTTT.

The CDR3 loop is CASSETSGSNEQFF. The CDR3 nucleotides are TGTGCCAGCAGCGAGACTAGCGGGAGTAATGAGCAGTTCTTC. This chain joins TRBV6-4 and TRBJ2-1; 12 bases fit TRBD2. The germline V gene encodes CDR1 MRHNA and CDR2 SNTAGT. Trimming cost V 6 bases and J 7 bases; bases outside gene matches: 4. CDR3 size: 14 residues.

This clonotype came up many times. CDR3 sequence: CASSVSRNTEAFF. CDR3 bases: TGTGCCAGCTCAGTTAGTCGGAACACTGAAGCTTTCTTT. The V and J genes are TRBV27 and TRBJ1-1; D is ambiguous. The germline gives CDR1 MNHEY, CDR2 SMNVEV (reference sequence). The CDR3 extends over 13 amino acids. Between the trimmed V and J ends, which lost 8 bases and 1 base, there was a span of 11 bases.